The sequence of this T cell receptor (beta chain) was determined in a study of blood T cell repertoires in COVID-19. Study in general: Sources were T cells, B-cell-depleted T cells, or PBMCs; the material itself was cDNA or gDNA.

In the original analysis: Reference gene primer amplification in the assay estimated nucleated cell counts. Clones were sequenced by immunoSEQ multiplex PCR, and TCRdb holds only the in-frame ones, with some missing. D and trimming were read from the DNA, whereas the V and J calls and clone size are those reported in that table. The sample contains fewer than 80,000 clones, 85% to 90% of which appear only once. V was cut by 0 bases and J by 7 bases, with 16 bases left in between. The CDR3 has 16 residues. The germline V gene has CDR1 SGDLS and CDR2 YYNGEE. This receptor was obtained from a man aged 70 or older with acute or convalescent COVID-19. The material sequenced was peripheral blood. V usage is TRBV9 and J usage is TRBJ2-2, with a possible D match to TRBD2 (7 bases). CDR3 loop: CASSVEAGADSGELFF. CDR3 coding DNA: TGTGCCAGCAGCGTAGAGGCGGGGGCTGATAGCGGGGAGCTGTTTTTT.